The entry below describes one T cell receptor beta chain. What it recognizes is unknown. This entry is derived from a study of cytomegalovirus exposure and HLA in healthy donors. For the study at large: Earlier, roughly 120 million unique TCR beta sequences were recovered from about 200 million T cells by an analysis.

The study, taken as a whole, reports: The study reported that TCR beta sequences accurately predicted HLA-A and HLA-B alleles in most subjects. The study flagged about 160 TCR beta chains as cytomegalovirus-associated.

The CDR3 has 13 amino acids. CDR1 is LNHDA and CDR2 is SQIVND in the germline V gene (reference sequence). Losses at the gene ends were 9 bases for V and 7 bases for J; bases not matched to a gene: 10. 13 Jbeta primers and 60 Vbeta primers were used for the PCR. The table came from immunoSEQ multiplex PCR; TCRdb's copy has only in-frame clones and leaves some out. The table shows 120,000 to 150,000 clones, with around 76% occurring only once. All the people who gave samples were healthy bone marrow donors. The chain uses TRBV19 and TRBJ1-1; 8 bases match TRBD1. Sequencing was done on a sample of PBMCs. The receptor was isolated from a male donor in good health and CMV-seronegative. The CDR3 nucleotides are TGTGCCAGCCGACCGGGACAGGAGTTTGAAGCTTTCTTT. Translation: CASRPGQEFEAFF. Complete variable domain (other parts from reference TRBV19 and TRBJ1-1): DGGITQSPKYLFRKEGQNVTLSCEQNLNHDAMYWYRQDPGQGLRLIYYSQIVNDFQKGDIAEGYSVSREKKESFPLTVTSAQKNPTAFYLCASRPGQEFEAFFGQGTRLTVV.